The table lists the clone carrying this T cell receptor (beta chain) with a count of one. Its target is not known. Assay: immunoSEQ multiplex PCR; the TCRdb copy retains only in-frame clones and omits some. The sample contains approximately 70,000 clones, 80% of which appear only once. These data belong to a study of early stage breast cancer tumors. At the level of the study: Seven or eight ER+/PR+/HER2- tumors were invasive ductal; a few were invasive lobular. Study results and caveats: Comparing each tissue with blood distinguished tumor from normal in 14 of 16 patients. Enriched TCRB sequences shared across patients were mostly commonly generated sequences.

The CDR3 runs 15 residues. CDR1 and CDR2 (germline): SGHVS, FQNEAQ. V was cut by 1 base and J by 6 bases, with 16 bases left in between. The chain has TRBV7-8 and TRBJ2-7; D possibly corresponds to TRBD2 (5 bases). The TCR was taken from a person in their 40s with breast cancer. The sequenced material came from blood. CDR3 sequence: CASSLVYGVSGEQYF. The CDR3 bases are TGTGCCAGCAGCTTAGTATACGGGGTTAGTGGCGAGCAGTACTTC.